This record covers a single TCR beta chain. Its antigen remains unidentified. The read ends 3 residues shy of where the CDR3 ends; the end is completed using the germline J gene. The treatment or condition label, read with the paper, signifies: autologous CTL019 cells: CD19 CAR with 4-1BB and CD3 zeta domains. The CD19 CAR incorporated TCR zeta and 4-1BB costimulatory signaling domains. T cells for CTL019 manufacturing were collected from peripheral blood by leukapheresis. The DNeasy Blood and Tissue Kit was used to extract genomic DNA from pre-infusion T cells, peripheral blood, or sorted post-infusion T cells. The sample is drawn from a study of TET2 disruption in CD19-targeted CAR T cells (dated by TCRdb to the late 2010s). Broadly, across the study: Sample numbers were set by the original clinical trial design and sample availability, with no additional inclusion criteria. What the work shows at the level of the full study, not this receptor alone: The conclusions drawn about the patient's CAR T cells were based on extensive analysis of just one subject.

Deep sequencing of the TCR beta chain was done using the immunoSEQ assay. Turning to the authors' computational methods: Clonotype frequencies were computed using only productive TCR beta rearrangements. TCRdb re-hosts the immuneACCESS table, in-frame sequences only. Its copies lack some clones; in the studies checked, an unresolved V gene accounts for under half of them, and the cause for the rest is not known. V, J and clone size were drawn from that table, and D and trimming were deduced from the DNA. The sample's clone listing holds 20,000 to 30,000 clones. More than 1.5% of the sample rests with the top ten. Its CDR3 holds 13 amino acids, cysteine through phenylalanine. The DNA shown is the part of the CDR3 that was read: 30 bases, in frame from base 1. Trimming costs V 6 bases and J 5 bases, and their ends lie 14 bases apart.

The sequencing used CD8- CAR+ T cells sorted from cultured blood T cells, collected for CD19 CAR T cell therapy. This sample's cell subset or site label indicates: CD8-negative CAR-positive T cells from the infusion product. The rearranged chain carries TRBV12-3 or TRBV12-4 and TRBJ2-7, and perhaps TRBD1 as D gene, on 7 matching bases. This TCR came from an older man with chronic lymphocytic leukemia. The CDR3 protein: CASRPTGEDEQYF. CDR3 bases read: TGTGCCAGCAGACCCACAGGGGAGGACGAG.